This T cell receptor (beta chain) originates from a study of cytomegalovirus exposure and HLA in healthy donors. The overall study: It was reported in a later analysis that the same platform had been used for the 120 validation repertoires as for the roughly 710 first-cohort repertoires.

Germline lookup yields CDR1 MDHEN and CDR2 SYDVKM. The CDR3 covers 13 residues. Trimming removed 1 base at V and 2 bases at J, with 5 bases between. Profiled with immunoSEQ multiplex PCR; TCRdb holds only in-frame clones, not every one. Of roughly 330,000 clones in the sample, roughly 87% were seen once. In regard to this clone: Its antigen is still unknown.

Donors came from a validation cohort of over a hundred subjects, distinct from the first 666-subject cohort. General observations from the study: Associated with cytomegalovirus, according to the listing, were around 160 TCR beta chains.

The genes are TRBV28 and TRBJ1-1; D remains ambiguous. This clonotype was obtained from a woman in her twenties or thirties in good health and CMV-seropositive. Sequencing was done on a sample of PBMCs. CDR3 DNA: TGTGCCAGCAGTTTATACAGTAACACTGAAGCTTTCTTT. Protein sequence: CASSLYSNTEAFF. The entire variable domain, with the rest obtained from reference TRBV28 and TRBJ1-1, is as follows: DVKVTQSSRYLVKRTGEKVFLECVQDMDHENMFWYRQDPGLGLRLIYFSYDVKMKEKGDIPEGYSVSREKKERFSLILESASTNQTSMYLCASSLYSNTEAFFGQGTRLTVV.